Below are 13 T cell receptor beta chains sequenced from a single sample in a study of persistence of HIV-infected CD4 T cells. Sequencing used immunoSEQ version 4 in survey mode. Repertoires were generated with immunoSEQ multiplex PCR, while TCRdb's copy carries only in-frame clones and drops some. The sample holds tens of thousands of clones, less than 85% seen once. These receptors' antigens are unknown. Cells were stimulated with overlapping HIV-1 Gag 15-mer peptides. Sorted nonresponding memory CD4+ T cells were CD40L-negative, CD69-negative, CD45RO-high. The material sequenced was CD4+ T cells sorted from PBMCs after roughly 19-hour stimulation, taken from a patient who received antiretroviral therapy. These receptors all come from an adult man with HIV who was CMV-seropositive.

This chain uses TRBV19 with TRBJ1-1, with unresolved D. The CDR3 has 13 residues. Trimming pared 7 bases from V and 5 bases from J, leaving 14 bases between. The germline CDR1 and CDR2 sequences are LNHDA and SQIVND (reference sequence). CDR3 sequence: CASTNFRGTEAFF. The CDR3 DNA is TGTGCCAGTACAAACTTTCGAGGGACTGAAGCTTTCTTT.

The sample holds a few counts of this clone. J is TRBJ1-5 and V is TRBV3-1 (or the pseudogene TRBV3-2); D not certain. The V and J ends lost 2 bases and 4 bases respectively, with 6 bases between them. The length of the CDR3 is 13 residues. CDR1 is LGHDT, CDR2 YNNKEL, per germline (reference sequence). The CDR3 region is CASSQQVNQPQHF. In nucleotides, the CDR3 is TGTGCCAGCAGCCAACAGGTGAATCAGCCCCAGCATTTT.

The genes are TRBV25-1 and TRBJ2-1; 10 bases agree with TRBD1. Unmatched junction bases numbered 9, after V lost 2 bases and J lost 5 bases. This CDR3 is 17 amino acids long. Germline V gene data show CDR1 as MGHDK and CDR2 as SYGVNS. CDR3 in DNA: TGTGCCAGCAGTGAAAATTTTGGACAGGGGGGCAACAATGAGCAGTTCTTC. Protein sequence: CASSENFGQGGNNEQFF.

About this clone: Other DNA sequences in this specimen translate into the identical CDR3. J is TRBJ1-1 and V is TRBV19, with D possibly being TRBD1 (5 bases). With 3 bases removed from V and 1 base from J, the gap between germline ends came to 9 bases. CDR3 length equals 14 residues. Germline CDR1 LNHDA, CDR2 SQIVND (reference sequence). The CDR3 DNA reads TGTGCCAGTAGTATGTGGGGCACGAACACTGAAGCTTTCTTT. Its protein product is CASSMWGTNTEAFF.

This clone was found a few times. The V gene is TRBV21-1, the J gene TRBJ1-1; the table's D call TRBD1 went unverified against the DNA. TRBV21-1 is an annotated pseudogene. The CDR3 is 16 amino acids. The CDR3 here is CASFPHPGVRNTEAFF. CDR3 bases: TGTGCCAGCTTCCCTCATCCAGGGGTACGAAACACTGAAGCTTTCTTT.

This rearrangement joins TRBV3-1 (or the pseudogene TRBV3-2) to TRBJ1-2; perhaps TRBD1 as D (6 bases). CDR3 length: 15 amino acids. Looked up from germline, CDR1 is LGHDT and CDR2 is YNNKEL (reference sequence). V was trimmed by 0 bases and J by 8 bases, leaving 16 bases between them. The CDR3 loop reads CASSQEGGRESGYTF. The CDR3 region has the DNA TGTGCCAGCAGCCAAGAGGGGGGGCGAGAATCGGGCTACACCTTC.

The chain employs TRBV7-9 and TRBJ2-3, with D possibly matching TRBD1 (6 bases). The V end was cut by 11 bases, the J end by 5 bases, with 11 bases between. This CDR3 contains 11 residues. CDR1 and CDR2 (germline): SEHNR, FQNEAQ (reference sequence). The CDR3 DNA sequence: TGTGCCTGCCGAGGGGGAGATACGCAGTATTTT. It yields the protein CACRGGDTQYF. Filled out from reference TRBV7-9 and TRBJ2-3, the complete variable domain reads DTGVSQNPRHKITKRGQNVTFRCDPISEHNRLYWYRQTLGQGPEFLTYFQNEAQLEKSRLLSDRFSAERPKGSFSTLEIQRTEQGDSAMYLCACRGGDTQYFGPGTRLTVL.

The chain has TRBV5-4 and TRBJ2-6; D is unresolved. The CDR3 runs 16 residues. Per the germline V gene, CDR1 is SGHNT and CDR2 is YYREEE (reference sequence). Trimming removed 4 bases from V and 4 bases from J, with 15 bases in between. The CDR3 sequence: CASSDGPTVGANVLTF. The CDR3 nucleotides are TGTGCCAGCAGCGATGGCCCCACGGTGGGGGCCAACGTCCTGACTTTC.

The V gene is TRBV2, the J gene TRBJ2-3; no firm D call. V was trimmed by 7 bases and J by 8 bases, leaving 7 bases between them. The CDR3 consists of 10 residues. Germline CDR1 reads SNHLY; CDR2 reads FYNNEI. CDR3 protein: CASKETTQYF. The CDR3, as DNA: TGTGCCAGCAAAGAGACTACGCAGTATTTT.

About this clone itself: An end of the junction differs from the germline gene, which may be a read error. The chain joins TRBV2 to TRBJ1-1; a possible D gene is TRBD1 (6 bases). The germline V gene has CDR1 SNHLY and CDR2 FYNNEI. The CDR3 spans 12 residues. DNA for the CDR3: TGTGTCAGCGGGGGCTTGAACACTGAAGCTTTCTTT. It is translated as CVSGGLNTEAFF.

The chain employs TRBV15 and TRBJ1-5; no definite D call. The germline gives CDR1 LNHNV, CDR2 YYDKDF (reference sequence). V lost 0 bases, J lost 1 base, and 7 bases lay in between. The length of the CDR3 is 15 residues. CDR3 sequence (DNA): TGTGCCACCAGCAGAGATCAGAGAAGCAATCAGCCCCAGCATTTT. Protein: CATSRDQRSNQPQHF.

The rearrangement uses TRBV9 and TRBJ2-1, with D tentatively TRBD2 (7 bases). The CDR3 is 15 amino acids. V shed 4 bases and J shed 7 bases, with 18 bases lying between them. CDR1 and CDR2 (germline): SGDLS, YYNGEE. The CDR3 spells CASSPLGGRGNEQFF. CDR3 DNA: TGTGCCAGCAGCCCACTGGGGGGGCGCGGGAATGAGCAGTTCTTC.

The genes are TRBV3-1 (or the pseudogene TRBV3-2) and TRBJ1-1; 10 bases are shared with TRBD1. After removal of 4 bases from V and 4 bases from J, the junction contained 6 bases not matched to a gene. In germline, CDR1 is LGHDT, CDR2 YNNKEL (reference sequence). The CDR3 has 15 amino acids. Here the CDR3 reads CASSPRTGGITEAFF. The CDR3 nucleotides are TGTGCCAGCAGCCCGAGGACAGGGGGAATCACTGAAGCTTTCTTT.